This T cell receptor (beta chain) comes out of a study of human T cells and chemical hapten exposure. As regards this clonotype: Its cognate antigen is unknown.

Time point given: patch test 2, 6 weeks after DPC sensitization. The treatment here: therapeutic diphenylcyclopropenone sensitization with weekly scalp DPC. From the RACE reads, TCRdb called clonotypes with MiXCR, one entry per CDR3 protein. Of over 70,000 distinct CDR3 sequences listed, 8.5% are singletons. Between the trimmed V and J ends, which lost 2 bases and 5 bases, there was a span of 6 bases. Germline V lookup: CDR1 KGHSH, CDR2 LQKENI. The CDR3 covers 12 residues. Study results and caveats: Controls formed significantly fewer large CDR3 similarity clusters than expanded TCRs did.

This receptor was obtained from a woman in her fifties or sixties with alopecia areata. Some clones in this sample may be carry-over from other donors' samples. The chain has TRBV18 and TRBJ1-1, with D unclear. Sequenced material: whole blood, taken in connection with sensitization to the hapten diphenylcyclopropenone (DPC). CDR3: CASSPGKTEAFF. The CDR3 DNA follows: TGTGCCAGCTCACCAGGAAAGACTGAAGCTTTCTTT.